Following are 14 T cell receptor beta chains from one sample sequenced in a study of cytomegalovirus exposure and HLA in healthy donors. Vbeta (60) and Jbeta (13) primers were used in the PCR. The assay was immunoSEQ multiplex PCR, and TCRdb's table has in-frame clones only and misses some. Among 170,000 or so clones listed, just over 75% were seen once. The specimen sequenced was PBMCs. Receptors originate from a woman under 40 in good health and CMV-seropositive.

This sequence joins TRBV12-5 and TRBJ2-7; 9 bases agree with TRBD1. Germline V gene sequence: CDR1 LGHNT, CDR2 FRNRAP. J was trimmed by 6 bases and V by 2 bases; bases with no gene match: 8. The CDR3 has 15 amino acids. CDR3 sequence: CASGLILQGASEQYF. The CDR3 region has the DNA TGTGCTAGTGGTTTGATCCTACAGGGGGCGAGCGAGCAGTACTTC.

This clone was seen a handful of times. This chain uses TRBV5-1 with TRBJ1-3, with no clear D. V lost 4 bases, J lost 2 bases, and 10 bases lay in between. Per germline, CDR1 SGHRS and CDR2 YFSETQ. This CDR3 comprises 14 residues. Written as DNA, the CDR3 is TGCGCCAGCAGCCCCGGGGTTGCTGGAAACACCATATATTTT. Protein product: CASSPGVAGNTIYF.

The CDR3 spells CASKTGSGNTIYF. The CDR3 nucleotides are TGTGCCAGCAAGACAGGGTCCGGAAACACCATATATTTT. The V gene is TRBV2, the J gene TRBJ1-3; 7 positions agree with TRBD1. Germline V gene sequence: CDR1 SNHLY, CDR2 FYNNEI. The J segment lost 4 bases and the V segment lost 7 bases, leaving 4 bases of the junction unmatched. The CDR3 is made up of 13 amino acids.

This sequence joins TRBV5-5 and TRBJ2-2; TRBD2 agrees at 7 bases. CDR3 size: 15 residues. Germline V gives CDR1 SGHKS, CDR2 YYEKEE (reference sequence). The V and J ends lost 2 bases and 0 bases, in that order; junction bases with no gene match: 1. The CDR3 loop is CASSFSGSNTGELFF. CDR3 in DNA: TGTGCCAGCAGCTTTAGCGGGTCGAACACCGGGGAGCTGTTTTTT.

This chain connects TRBV11-2 to TRBJ2-3; 8 nucleotides line up with TRBD1. CDR1 is SGHAT, CDR2 FQNNGV, per germline. The trim removed 4 bases at V and 4 bases at J, leaving 7 bases unmatched. This CDR3 is 15 amino acids long. CDR3 sequence (DNA): TGTGCCAGCAGCTCGCAGGGGGCGCGGGCAGATACGCAGTATTTT. Protein sequence: CASSSQGARADTQYF.

DNA for the CDR3: TGTGCCAGCAGTCCGGGGGGCAACACTGAAGCTTTCTTT. Translation: CASSPGGNTEAFF. The chain has TRBV27 and TRBJ1-1, with D possibly matching TRBD1 (6 bases). Trimming took 5 bases from V and 2 from J, leaving 9 bases between them. CDR1 and CDR2 from the germline V gene are MNHEY and SMNVEV (reference sequence). This CDR3 contains 13 residues.

The chain couples TRBV6-1 to TRBJ1-2; 10 positions agree with TRBD1. This CDR3 is built from 16 residues. Germline V CDR1 and CDR2: MNHNS, SASEGT. Unmatched junction bases numbered 5, after V lost 0 bases and J lost 4 bases. The CDR3 region has the DNA TGTGCCAGCAGTGAAGCCTGGACAGGGGGAATCTATGGCTACACCTTC. Its protein product is CASSEAWTGGIYGYTF.

This rearrangement joins TRBV4-1 to TRBJ2-5, with TRBD2 matching over 9 bases. Germline V lookup: CDR1 MGHRA, CDR2 YSYEKL. The CDR3 is made up of 16 amino acids. V lost 0 bases, J lost 5 bases, and 7 bases stayed unmatched. CDR3 in amino acids: CASSQEASGRRETQYF. In nucleotides, the CDR3 is TGCGCCAGCAGCCAAGAGGCAAGCGGGAGGAGGGAGACCCAGTACTTC.

This clone turned up a few times. The chain is built from TRBV6-5 and TRBJ2-7, with TRBD2 matching over 7 bases. With 6 bases clipped from V and 1 base from J, the junction kept 9 bases outside the gene matches. The CDR3 has 15 residues. The germline V gene has CDR1 MNHEY and CDR2 SVGAGI. Here the CDR3 reads CASSTKGRGSYEQYF. The CDR3 coding sequence is TGTGCCAGCAGCACGAAGGGGCGGGGGTCCTACGAGCAGTACTTC.

The rearrangement joins TRBV2 to TRBJ1-1; D may be TRBD1 (6 bases). Trimming stripped 10 bases from V and 7 bases from J, with 16 bases between. The CDR3 spans 12 residues. Germline lookup yields CDR1 SNHLY and CDR2 FYNNEI. The CDR3 here is CATARGYVEAFF. The CDR3 DNA sequence: TGTGCCACAGCAAGGGGGTATGTTGAAGCTTTCTTT. Full variable domain (outside the CDR3, taken from reference TRBV2 and TRBJ1-1): EPEVTQTPSHQVTQMGQEVILRCVPISNHLYFYWYRQILGQKVEFLVSFYNNEISEKSEIFDDQFSVERPDGSNFTLKIRSTKLEDSAMYFCATARGYVEAFFGQGTRLTVV.

V gene TRBV9 combines with J gene TRBJ2-5; D remains unclear. V was clipped by 2 bases and J by 6 bases, with 14 bases between them. Per the germline V gene, CDR1 is SGDLS and CDR2 is YYNGEE. CDR3 length: 14 amino acids. CDR3 coding DNA: TGTGCCAGCAGCGTTGGCCAAACCCCAAAGACCCAGTACTTC. It specifies CASSVGQTPKTQYF.

The chain combines TRBV7-9 with TRBJ1-5; 7 bases are a match to TRBD1. CDR3 size: 14 residues. Losses at the gene ends were 5 bases for V and 7 bases for J; bases not matched to a gene: 8. The germline gives CDR1 SEHNR, CDR2 FQNEAQ (reference sequence). DNA for the CDR3: TGTGCCAGCAGCCACAATACCAGGGGGCAGCCCCAGCATTTT. Amino acid sequence: CASSHNTRGQPQHF.

This clone appeared a single time. V gene TRBV5-1 combines with J gene TRBJ2-3; 9 bases are a match to TRBD1. This CDR3 is built from 15 residues. With 4 bases clipped from V and 0 bases from J, the junction kept 3 bases outside the gene matches. The germline V gene has CDR1 SGHRS and CDR2 YFSETQ. This CDR3 reads CASSQQGASTDTQYF. CDR3 nucleotides: TGCGCCAGCAGCCAACAGGGGGCAAGCACAGATACGCAGTATTTT. The entire variable domain, with the rest obtained from reference TRBV5-1 and TRBJ2-3, is as follows: KAGVTQTPRYLIKTRGQQVTLSCSPISGHRSVSWYQQTPGQGLQFLFEYFSETQRNKGNFPGRFSGRQFSNSRSEMNVSTLELGDSALYLCASSQQGASTDTQYFGPGTRLTVL.

In this sample, this clone turned up a few times. The chain has TRBV5-4 and TRBJ2-1; 7 bases agree with TRBD2. J gave up 2 bases and V 4 bases, and 6 bases lay outside the gene matches. Per germline, CDR1 SGHNT and CDR2 YYREEE (reference sequence). This CDR3 contains 15 residues. CDR3: CASSTGLDTYNEQFF. The CDR3 DNA sequence: TGTGCCAGCAGCACTGGACTAGACACCTACAATGAGCAGTTCTTC.